The 16 T cell receptor beta chains reported below all come from one sample, sequenced in a study of cytomegalovirus exposure and HLA in healthy donors. 60 Vbeta and 13 Jbeta primers were used in PCR. Here immunoSEQ multiplex PCR was the method, and the copy in TCRdb shows in-frame clones only, minus some. The profile shows around 91,000 clones, 50% to 80% of them singletons. Sample: PBMCs. These receptors all stem from a man in his 60s in good health and CMV-seronegative.

The chain recombines TRBV7-9 with TRBJ1-1; TRBD1 is a possible D gene (6 bases). Trimming shortened V by 5 bases and J by 6 bases, and 10 bases separated the two germline ends. Germline V gene data show CDR1 as SEHNR and CDR2 as FQNEAQ (reference sequence). The CDR3 consists of 12 residues. The CDR3 sequence is CASSRTGPEAFF. The CDR3 region has the DNA TGTGCCAGCAGCCGAACAGGGCCTGAAGCTTTCTTT.

To note about this clone: Given the absence of the conserved phenylalanine or tryptophan at the CDR3 end, a read error is likely. The rearrangement uses TRBV19 and TRBJ1-2; 7 bases map to TRBD1. V shed 5 bases and J 4 bases; nucleotides not matched to a gene: 7. Looked up from germline, CDR1 is LNHDA and CDR2 is SQIVND (reference sequence). The CDR3 contains 14 residues. This chain's CDR3 is CASSLRGKSYGYTL. The CDR3 nucleotides are TGTGCCAGTAGTCTCAGGGGGAAAAGCTATGGCTACACCCTC.

The chain joins TRBV6-1 to TRBJ1-1, with 7 bases that match TRBD1. The junction had 8 bases not matched to a gene; V was cut back by 6 bases and J by 7 bases. From germline, CDR1 is MNHNS and CDR2 SASEGT. The CDR3 sequence is 13 residues long. CDR3 in amino acids: CASRPTGADEAFF. The CDR3 DNA reads as TGTGCCAGCAGACCCACAGGGGCGGATGAAGCTTTCTTT.

The chain joins TRBV10-3 to TRBJ1-4; 8 bases are a match to TRBD1. Germline lookup yields CDR1 ENHRY and CDR2 SYGVKD. CDR3 length equals 16 residues. With V trimmed by 3 bases and J by 9 bases, 12 bases remained unmatched. CDR3 nucleotide sequence: TGTGCCATCAGTGATGCCCGGACAGGGAAGAATAAAAAACTGTTTTTT. Amino acid sequence: CAISDARTGKNKKLFF.

Concerning this clone itself: An end of the junction differs from the germline gene, which may be a read error. The chain joins TRBV19 to TRBJ1-4; the D gene is possibly TRBD1 (5 bases). There are 13 residues in the CDR3. CDR1 is LNHDA, CDR2 SQIVND, per germline (reference sequence). In DNA form, the CDR3 reads TGTGCCAGTACCAATTATATGGGGCAGGGAATACTTTTT. Translated, it gives CASTNYMGQGILF.

The V and J genes are TRBV30 and TRBJ2-7; 14 bases align to TRBD2. V lost 1 base to trimming and J lost 6 bases; unmatched junction nucleotides: 8. The CDR3 loop spans 16 amino acids. The germline gives CDR1 GTSNPN, CDR2 SVGIG (reference sequence). The CDR3 sequence: CAWSGGTSGRYLEQYF. DNA of the CDR3: TGTGCCTGGAGTGGAGGGACTAGCGGGAGATACCTCGAGCAGTACTTC. The whole variable domain, filled in from reference TRBV30 and TRBJ2-7, reads SQTIHQWPATLVQPVGSPLSLECTVEGTSNPNLYWYRQAAGRGLQLLFYSVGIGQISSEVPQNLSASRPQDRQFILSSKKLLLSDSGFYLCAWSGGTSGRYLEQYFGPGTRLTVT.

V is TRBV5-1 and J is TRBJ1-1; D is perhaps TRBD1 (5 bases). V lost 2 bases and J lost 5, with 13 bases in between. The germline V gene encodes CDR1 SGHRS and CDR2 YFSETQ. CDR3 length: 14 amino acids. The CDR3 loop reads CASSFRGSVTEAFF. The CDR3 DNA reads as TGCGCCAGCAGCTTTCGGGGGTCGGTGACTGAAGCTTTCTTT.

There are a few counts of this clone. The rearrangement joins TRBV5-4 to TRBJ2-3; 7 bases are a match to TRBD2. The length of the CDR3 is 15 residues. Trimming removed 4 bases from V and 0 bases from J; junction bases left unmatched: 5. CDR1 and CDR2 from the germline V gene are SGHNT and YYREEE (reference sequence). CDR3 protein: CASSTRGVSTDTQYF. The CDR3 region has the DNA TGTGCCAGCAGCACCCGGGGGGTCAGCACAGATACGCAGTATTTT. The full variable domain, completed using reference TRBV5-4 and TRBJ2-3, is ETGVTQSPTHLIKTRGQQVTLRCSSQSGHNTVSWYQQALGQGPQFIFQYYREEENGRGNFPPRFSGLQFPNYSSELNVNALELDDSALYLCASSTRGVSTDTQYFGPGTRLTVL.

V usage is TRBV7-3 and J usage is TRBJ2-1; 12 bases are a match to TRBD1. CDR1 and CDR2 from the germline V gene are SGHTA and FQGTGA. The length of the CDR3 is 17 residues. V was pared by 2 bases and J by 7 bases, with 9 bases of the junction left unmatched. CDR3 region: CASSLQPQGQGANEQFF. CDR3 nucleotides: TGTGCCAGCAGCTTACAACCTCAGGGACAGGGGGCTAATGAGCAGTTCTTC.

The V gene is TRBV5-1, the J gene TRBJ2-5, with TRBD1 matching 9 bases. The CDR3 runs to 13 residues. Germline CDR1 is SGHRS and CDR2 is YFSETQ. The trim removed 7 bases at V and 3 bases at J, leaving 4 bases unmatched. The CDR3 DNA reads TGCGCCAGCGGTACAGGGGGCGAAGAGACCCAGTACTTC. Protein: CASGTGGEETQYF.

The rearrangement uses TRBV5-4 and TRBJ2-5, with 7 bases fitting TRBD1. CDR1 and CDR2 from the germline V gene are SGHNT and YYREEE (reference sequence). CDR3 length: 15 residues. Trimming cost V 4 bases and J 5 bases; bases outside gene matches: 11. CDR3 nucleotides: TGTGCCAGCAGCCCCCCCGGGACAGAGGGGGAGACCCAGTACTTC. Translated: CASSPPGTEGETQYF.

The CDR3 protein is CASSLFSGENTEAFF. DNA of the CDR3: TGTGCCAGCAGTTTATTCAGCGGGGAGAACACTGAAGCTTTCTTT. The gene calls are TRBV28 and TRBJ1-1; D is unclear. Germline lookup yields CDR1 MDHEN and CDR2 SYDVKM. The CDR3 is 15 residues long. The V gene lost 1 base and the J gene lost 1 base, with 10 bases spanning the gap.

CDR3 bases: TGTGCCAGCAGCGGGGGTGCAGGGGATTACCACGAGCAGTACTTC. Its translation: CASSGGAGDYHEQYF. V usage is TRBV5-4 and J usage is TRBJ2-7; a possible D gene is TRBD1 (6 bases). This CDR3 has 15 residues. Germline V gene sequence: CDR1 SGHNT, CDR2 YYREEE (reference sequence). Deletions cut 4 bases from V and 5 bases from J, with 19 bases between.

In DNA form, the CDR3 reads TGTGCCAGTAGTATGGAAGGGGTCACCGGGGAGCTGTTTTTT. Translated: CASSMEGVTGELFF. This sequence joins TRBV19 and TRBJ2-2; TRBD1 is a possible D gene (5 bases). The germline V gene encodes CDR1 LNHDA and CDR2 SQIVND (reference sequence). The CDR3 has 14 amino acids. V was pared by 3 bases and J by 4 bases, with 9 bases between.

This chain connects TRBV5-1 to TRBJ2-2; 7 nucleotides agree with TRBD2. V was pared by 4 bases and J by 1 base, with 4 bases of the junction left unmatched. This CDR3 contains 15 residues. The germline V gene encodes CDR1 SGHRS and CDR2 YFSETQ. The CDR3: CASSRAGENTGELFF. As DNA, the CDR3 is TGCGCCAGCAGCCGGGCGGGGGAGAACACCGGGGAGCTGTTTTTT. Supplemented by reference TRBV5-1 and TRBJ2-2, the full variable domain reads KAGVTQTPRYLIKTRGQQVTLSCSPISGHRSVSWYQQTPGQGLQFLFEYFSETQRNKGNFPGRFSGRQFSNSRSEMNVSTLELGDSALYLCASSRAGENTGELFFGEGSRLTVL.

This clone was seen a few times. V gene TRBV6-5 combines with J gene TRBJ2-7; 10 positions match TRBD1. Germline CDR1 reads MNHEY; CDR2 reads SVGAGI. The junction had 5 bases not matched to a gene; V was cut back by 0 bases and J by 6 bases. There are 15 residues in the CDR3. The CDR3 reads CASSYSPGQGFEQYF. The CDR3, as DNA: TGTGCCAGCAGTTACTCACCGGGACAGGGGTTCGAGCAGTACTTC.